This T cell receptor (beta chain) was sequenced in a study of STAT5B mutations in CD4+ large granular lymphocyte leukemia. Clones were read by immunoSEQ multiplex PCR, and TCRdb kept only the in-frame ones, dropping some. The table has roughly 34,000 clones, more than 80% seen once. This CDR3 comprises 15 residues. The trim removed 5 bases at V and 5 bases at J, leaving 9 bases unmatched. The germline V gene has CDR1 SGHTA and CDR2 FQGNSA. The receptor was derived from a human donor in good health. This sequence joins TRBV7-2 and TRBJ2-1; 7 nucleotides match TRBD2. Sample: CD4+ T cells from blood buffy coats. In DNA form, the CDR3 reads TGTGCCAGCAGCACAGTCGCGGGAGAGAACAATGAGCAGTTCTTC. This translates into CASSTVAGENNEQFF.